This T cell receptor (beta chain) was identified during a study of blood T cell repertoires in COVID-19. On the study more broadly: T cells, B-cell-depleted T cells, or PBMCs supplied cDNA or gDNA.

Repertoires were generated with immunoSEQ multiplex PCR, while TCRdb's copy carries only in-frame clones and drops some. The table lists 430,000 or so clones, over 85% of them singletons. This CDR3 is built from 14 residues. V lost 0 bases and J 2 bases, leaving 9 bases between the germline ends. Germline loops: CDR1 GTSNPN, CDR2 SVGIG (reference sequence). The V and J genes are TRBV30 and TRBJ2-3; no reliable D call. This sequence originates from a man aged 18 to 35 with COVID-19, enrolled during active disease. What was sequenced was peripheral blood. CDR3 nucleotides: TGTGCCTGGAGTGTACTTGTCACCACAGATACGCAGTATTTT. Protein sequence: CAWSVLVTTDTQYF.